The present T cell receptor (beta chain) was sequenced within a study of blood T cell repertoires in COVID-19. Across the whole study: Some COVID-19 samples were acute and others convalescent; all came from the United States, Italy and Spain. T cells, B-cell-depleted T cells, or PBMCs provided the cDNA or gDNA that served as material.

CDR1 and CDR2 (germline): SGHNT, YYREEE (reference sequence). The V end was cut by 3 bases, the J end by 3 bases, with 12 bases between. The CDR3 loop spans 15 amino acids. In its sample, this clone was seen once. Authors' analysis steps: For nucleated cells, counts were estimated from reference gene primer amplification. The data were produced by immunoSEQ multiplex PCR, yet TCRdb's version contains in-frame clones alone and is incomplete. V, J and clone size are taken as reported in that table, and D and trimming were inferred from the DNA itself. The repertoire holds 470,000 or so clones, with approximately 90% as singletons.

Sequencing was done on a sample of peripheral blood. The receptor was derived from a woman in her twenties or thirties with acute or convalescent COVID-19. The chain uses TRBV5-4 and TRBJ2-2, with D possibly TRBD1 on 5 matching bases. The CDR3 nucleotides read TGTGCCAGCAGCTCTGGAGACAGTTACACCGGGGAGCTGTTTTTT. Its translation: CASSSGDSYTGELFF.